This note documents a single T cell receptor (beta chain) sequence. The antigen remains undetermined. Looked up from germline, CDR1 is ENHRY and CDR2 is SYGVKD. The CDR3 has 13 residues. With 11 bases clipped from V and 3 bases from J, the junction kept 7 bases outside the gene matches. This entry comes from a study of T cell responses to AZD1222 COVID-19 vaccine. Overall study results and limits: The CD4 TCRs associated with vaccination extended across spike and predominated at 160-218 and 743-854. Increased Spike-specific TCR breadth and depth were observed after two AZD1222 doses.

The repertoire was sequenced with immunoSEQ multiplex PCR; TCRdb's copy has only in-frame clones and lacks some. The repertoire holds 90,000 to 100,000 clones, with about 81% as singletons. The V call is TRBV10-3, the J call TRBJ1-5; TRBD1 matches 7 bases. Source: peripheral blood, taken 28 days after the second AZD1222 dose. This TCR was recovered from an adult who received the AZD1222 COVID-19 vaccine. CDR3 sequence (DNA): TGTGCCTCCCGAACAGGGGTCAATCAGCCCCAGCATTTT. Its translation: CASRTGVNQPQHF.